This T cell receptor beta chain was recovered during a study of blood T cell repertoires in COVID-19. TCRdb's table, derived via immunoSEQ multiplex PCR, lists solely in-frame clones and lacks some. The table has approximately 250,000 clones, approximately 90% seen once. Trimming took 3 bases from V and 5 from J; bases not matched to a gene: 8. The CDR3 sequence is 15 residues long. Germline CDR1 and CDR2: MNHNS and SASEGT. The sample consisted of PBMCs or T cells enriched from blood (not recorded which). The clonotype comes from a man in his forties who had been exposed to COVID-19. This chain connects TRBV6-1 to TRBJ2-7, with 9 bases identical to TRBD1. The CDR3 nucleotides are TGTGCCAGCAGTGACAGGACAGGGGAAGGCCACGAGCAGTACTTC. This encodes CASSDRTGEGHEQYF.